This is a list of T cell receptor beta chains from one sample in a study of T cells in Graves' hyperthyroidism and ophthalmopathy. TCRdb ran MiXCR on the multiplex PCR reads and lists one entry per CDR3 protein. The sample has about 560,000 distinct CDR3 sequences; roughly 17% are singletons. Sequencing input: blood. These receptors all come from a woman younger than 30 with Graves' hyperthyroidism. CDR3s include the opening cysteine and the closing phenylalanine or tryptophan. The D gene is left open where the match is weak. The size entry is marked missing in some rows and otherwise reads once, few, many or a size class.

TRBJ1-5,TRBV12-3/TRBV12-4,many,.,CASSSVWRDNQPQHF,TGTGCCAGCAGTTCCGTATGGCGGGACAATCAGCCCCAGCATTTT
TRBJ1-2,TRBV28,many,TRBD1,CASSLSSGGGNYGYTF,TGTGCCAGCAGTTTATCTTCAGGGGGCGGAAACTATGGCTACACCTTC
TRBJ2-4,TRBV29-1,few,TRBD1,CSVIVGTGENIQYF,TGCAGCGTGATTGTCGGGACAGGGGAGAACATTCAGTACTTC
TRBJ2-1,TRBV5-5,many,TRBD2,CASSLEWTSGSSQFF,TGTGCCAGCAGCTTGGAGTGGACTAGCGGGAGTTCGCAGTTCTTC
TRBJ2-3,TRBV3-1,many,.,CASSRQGGISTDTQYF,TGTGCCAGCAGCCGCCAGGGGGGGATCAGCACAGATACGCAGTATTTT
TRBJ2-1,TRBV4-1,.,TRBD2,CASSPRDRTSGYNEQFF,TGCGCCAGCAGCCCCCGGGATAGGACTAGCGGGTACAATGAGCAGTTCTTC
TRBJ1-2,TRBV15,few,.,CATSSGGTNYGYTF,TGTGCCACCAGCAGCGGTGGGACTAACTATGGCTACACCTTC
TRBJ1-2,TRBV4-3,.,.,CASSQPGSAIYGYTF,TGCGCCAGCAGCCAACCTGGATCGGCTATCTATGGCTACACCTTC
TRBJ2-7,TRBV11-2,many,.,CASTLAGVENEQYF,TGTGCCAGCACCCTAGCTGGGGTGGAAAACGAGCAGTACTTC
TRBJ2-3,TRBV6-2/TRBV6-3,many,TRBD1,CASSLTGGADTQYF,TGTGCCAGCAGCCTGACAGGGGGCGCGGATACGCAGTATTTT
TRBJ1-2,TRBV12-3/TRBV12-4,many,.,CASSLRVNYGYTF,TGTGCCAGCAGTTTGAGGGTCAACTATGGCTACACCTTC
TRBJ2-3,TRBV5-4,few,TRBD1,CASSLAVGGPDTQYF,TGTGCCAGCAGCTTGGCCGTAGGGGGCCCAGATACGCAGTATTTT
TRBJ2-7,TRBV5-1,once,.,CASSTPPEETHEQYF,TGCGCCAGCAGCACACCCCCCGAGGAAACCCACGAGCAGTACTTC
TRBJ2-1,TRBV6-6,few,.,CASSYSKYRNEQFF,TGTGCCAGCAGTTACTCTAAGTATCGCAATGAGCAGTTCTTC
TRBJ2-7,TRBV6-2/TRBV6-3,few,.,CASSRGAREFHEQYF,TGTGCCAGCAGTAGGGGGGCGCGGGAATTCCACGAGCAGTACTTC
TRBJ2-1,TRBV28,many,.,CASSPAGSYNEQFF,TGCGCCAGCAGCCCAGCGGGCTCCTACAATGAGCAGTTCTTC
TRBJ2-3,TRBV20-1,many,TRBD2,CSAKAGGDTDTQYF,TGCAGTGCTAAGGCTGGGGGGGACACAGATACGCAGTATTTT
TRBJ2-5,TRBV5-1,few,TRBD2,CASSLEGLAGETQYF,TGCGCCAGCAGCTTGGAGGGACTAGCGGGAGAGACCCAGTACTTC
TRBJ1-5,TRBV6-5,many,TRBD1,CASSYSPDRVTKGYSNQPQHF,TGTGCCAGCAGTTACTCACCGGACAGGGTAACTAAGGGTTATAGCAATCAGCCCCAGCATTTT
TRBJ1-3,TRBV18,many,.,CASSPAGSGNTIYF,TGTGCCAGCTCACCAGCGGGTTCTGGAAACACCATATATTTT
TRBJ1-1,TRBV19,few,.,CASSPTLTPNTEAFF,TGTGCCAGTAGTCCCACCCTCACCCCGAACACTGAAGCTTTCTTT
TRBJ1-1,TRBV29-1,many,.,CSVGKKQNTEAFF,TGCAGCGTTGGAAAAAAACAGAACACTGAAGCTTTCTTT
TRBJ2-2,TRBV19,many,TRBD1,CASSRTSKDRGMAGELFF,TGTGCCAGTAGTAGGACCTCCAAAGACAGGGGGATGGCCGGGGAGCTGTTTTTT
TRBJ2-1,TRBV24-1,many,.,CATSGDRGLSNEQFF,TGTGCCACCAGTGGAGACCGGGGACTTTCCAATGAGCAGTTCTTC
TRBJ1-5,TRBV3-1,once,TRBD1,CASSPGLAGGPNQPQHF,TGTGCCAGCAGCCCGGGACTGGCAGGGGGTCCCAATCAGCCCCAGCATTTT
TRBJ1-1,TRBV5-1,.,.,CASSLAKNTEAFF,TGCGCCAGCAGCTTAGCAAAGAACACTGAAGCTTTCTTT
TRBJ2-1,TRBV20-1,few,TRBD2,CSARDWGTSGYNEQFF,TGCAGTGCTAGAGATTGGGGGACTAGCGGGTACAATGAGCAGTTCTTC
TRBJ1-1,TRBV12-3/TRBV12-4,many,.,CASSGTRNTEAFF,TGTGCCAGCAGTGGGACACGGAACACTGAAGCTTTCTTT
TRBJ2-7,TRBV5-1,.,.,CAPRVREFTYEQYF,TGCGCCCCCCGTGTGAGGGAGTTCACCTACGAGCAGTACTTC
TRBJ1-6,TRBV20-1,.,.,CSARDRAHQGSNSPLHF,TGCAGTGCTAGAGATAGGGCGCATCAGGGAAGCAATTCACCCCTCCACTTT
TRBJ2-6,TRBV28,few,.,CASSYEAGGANVLTF,TGTGCCAGCAGCTACGAGGCGGGCGGGGCCAACGTCCTGACTTTC
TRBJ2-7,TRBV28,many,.,CASSQQGIYEQYF,TGTGCCAGCTCACAACAGGGAATCTACGAGCAGTACTTC
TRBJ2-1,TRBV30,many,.,CAWSPTDREQFF,TGTGCCTGGAGTCCCACGGACCGTGAGCAGTTCTTC
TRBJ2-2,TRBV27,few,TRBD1,CASSLLGGSNTGELFF,TGTGCCAGCAGTTTATTAGGGGGCTCGAACACCGGGGAGCTGTTTTTT
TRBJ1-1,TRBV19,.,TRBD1,CASSIGSGTGGAFTEAFF,TGTGCCAGTAGTATAGGGTCGGGGACAGGGGGCGCGTTTACTGAAGCTTTCTTT
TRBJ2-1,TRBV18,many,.,CASSPGTVNYNEQFF,TGTGCCAGCTCACCGGGGACGGTCAACTACAATGAGCAGTTCTTC
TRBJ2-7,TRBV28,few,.,CAGSSAYEQYF,TGTGCCGGCAGTTCCGCCTACGAGCAGTACTTC
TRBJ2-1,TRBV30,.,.,CAWNDAPHYNEQFF,TGTGCCTGGAACGACGCCCCCCATTACAATGAGCAGTTCTTC
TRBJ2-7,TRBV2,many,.,CASSRTRPQYF,TGTGCCAGCAGTCGGACCCGTCCGCAGTACTTC
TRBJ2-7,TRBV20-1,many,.,CSARDAQQGTSYEQYF,TGCAGTGCTAGAGATGCCCAACAGGGAACCTCCTACGAGCAGTACTTC
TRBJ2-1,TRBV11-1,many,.,CASSLVPATDGFF,TGTGCCAGCAGCTTAGTCCCAGCGACAGATGGGTTCTTC
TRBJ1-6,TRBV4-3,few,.,CASSQDVGRRNSPLHF,TGCGCCAGCAGCCAAGACGTGGGCAGGAGGAATTCACCCCTCCACTTT
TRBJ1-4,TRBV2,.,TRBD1,CASSAHRGQGTEKLLF,TGTGCCAGCAGTGCCCATCGGGGACAGGGGACTGAAAAACTGCTTTTT
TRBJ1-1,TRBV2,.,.,CATRDQGSPEAFF,TGTGCCACCAGAGACCAGGGTAGCCCTGAAGCTTTCTTT
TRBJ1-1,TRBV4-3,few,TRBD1,CASRQQGAGTEAFF,TGCGCCAGCAGACAACAGGGGGCCGGCACTGAAGCTTTCTTT
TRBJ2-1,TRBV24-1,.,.,CATSDYLENSNEQFF,TGTGCCACCAGTGATTACCTAGAGAATTCGAATGAGCAGTTCTTC